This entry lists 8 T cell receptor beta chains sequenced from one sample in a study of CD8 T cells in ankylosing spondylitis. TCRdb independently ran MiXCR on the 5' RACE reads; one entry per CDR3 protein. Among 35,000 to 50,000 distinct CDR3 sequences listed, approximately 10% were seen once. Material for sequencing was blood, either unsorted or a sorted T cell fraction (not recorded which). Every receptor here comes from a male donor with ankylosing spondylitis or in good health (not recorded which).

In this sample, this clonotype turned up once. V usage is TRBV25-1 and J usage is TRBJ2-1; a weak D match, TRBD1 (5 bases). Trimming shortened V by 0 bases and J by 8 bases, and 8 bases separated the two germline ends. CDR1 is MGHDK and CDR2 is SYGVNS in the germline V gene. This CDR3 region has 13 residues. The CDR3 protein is CASSEYGRDEQFF. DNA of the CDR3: TGTGCCAGCAGTGAATATGGCAGGGATGAGCAGTTCTTC.

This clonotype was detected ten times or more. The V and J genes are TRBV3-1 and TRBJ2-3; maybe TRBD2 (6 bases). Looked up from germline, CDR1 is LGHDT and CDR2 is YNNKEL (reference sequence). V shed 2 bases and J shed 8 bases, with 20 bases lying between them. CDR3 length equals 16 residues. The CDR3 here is CASSQLSGLAGVTQYF. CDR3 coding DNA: TGTGCCAGCAGCCAACTCTCGGGACTGGCTGGTGTTACGCAGTATTTT.

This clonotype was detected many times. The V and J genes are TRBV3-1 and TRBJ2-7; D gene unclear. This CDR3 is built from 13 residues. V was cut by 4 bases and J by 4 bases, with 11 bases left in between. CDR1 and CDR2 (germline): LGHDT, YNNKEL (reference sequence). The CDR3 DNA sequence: TGTGCCAGCAGCCCCGCCTGGGAATACGAGCAGTACTTC. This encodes CASSPAWEYEQYF.

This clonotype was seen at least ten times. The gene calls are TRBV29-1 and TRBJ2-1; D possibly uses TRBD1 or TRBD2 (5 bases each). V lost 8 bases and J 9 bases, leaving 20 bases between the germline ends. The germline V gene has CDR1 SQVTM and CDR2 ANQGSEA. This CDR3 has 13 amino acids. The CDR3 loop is CSISERDVGEQFF. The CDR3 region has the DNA TGCAGCATTTCAGAGAGGGACGTGGGTGAGCAGTTCTTC.

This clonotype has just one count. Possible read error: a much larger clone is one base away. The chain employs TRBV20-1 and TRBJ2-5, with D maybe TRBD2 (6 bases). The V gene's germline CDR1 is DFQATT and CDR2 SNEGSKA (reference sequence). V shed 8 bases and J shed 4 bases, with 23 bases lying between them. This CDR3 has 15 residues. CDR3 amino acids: CSTYDLRGVGETQYF. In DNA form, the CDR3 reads TGCAGTACTTACGACTTGCGGGGCGTCGGAGAGACCCAGTACTTC.

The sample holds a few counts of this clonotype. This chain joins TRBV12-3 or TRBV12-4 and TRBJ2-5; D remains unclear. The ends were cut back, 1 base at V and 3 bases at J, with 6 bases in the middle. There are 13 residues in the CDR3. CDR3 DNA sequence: TGTGCCAGCAGTTTAGGCACCAAAGAGACCCAGTACTTC. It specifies CASSLGTKETQYF.

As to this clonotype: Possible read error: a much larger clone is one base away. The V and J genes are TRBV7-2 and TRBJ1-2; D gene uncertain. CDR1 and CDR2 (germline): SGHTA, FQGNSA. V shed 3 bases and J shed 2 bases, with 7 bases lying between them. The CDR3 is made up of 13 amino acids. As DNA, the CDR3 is TGTGCCAGCAGCTTTGGAACGAACTATGGCTACACCTTC. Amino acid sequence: CASSFGTNYGYTF.

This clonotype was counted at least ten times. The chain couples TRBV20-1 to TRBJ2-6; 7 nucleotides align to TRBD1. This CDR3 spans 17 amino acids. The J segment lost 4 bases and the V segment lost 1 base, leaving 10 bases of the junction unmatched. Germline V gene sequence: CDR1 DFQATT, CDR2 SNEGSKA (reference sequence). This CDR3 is CSARGERGRTGANVLTF. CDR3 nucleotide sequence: TGCAGTGCTAGAGGGGAAAGGGGGCGGACAGGGGCCAACGTCCTGACTTTC.